The 30 T cell receptor beta chains listed next were all sequenced from one sample in a study of shared clonotypes between healthy human individuals (dated by TCRdb to about 2020). Libraries were built with the immunoSEQ multiplex PCR assay. The source is immuneACCESS, and TCRdb retained only in-frame sequences with V and J called. Part of the clones is not carried over; for the studies checked, unresolved V genes explain less than half of this, and the remainder is unexplained. The sample table records under 700,000 clones; about 95% of these occur just once. Over 0.095% of the sample lies in the top ten. CD8 naive samples were obtained by positive selection for CCR7 among CD45RO-negative cells, yielding a CD45RA+CCR7+ population from which TemRA cells were excluded. The sequencing sample was made of naive CD8+ T cells sorted from blood. The cell subset or site tag for this specimen amounts to: CD45RA+CCR7+. The receptors come from a woman in her thirties in good health.

This clone was observed a single time. The chain links TRBV28 to TRBJ1-3; D is unresolved. Germline-derived CDR1 and CDR2 are MDHEN and SYDVKM. The CDR3 is 13 amino acids. V lost 6 bases to trimming and J lost 3 bases, with 9 bases between them. The CDR3: CASSRNFGNTIYF. DNA for the CDR3: TGTGCCAGCAGCAGGAATTTTGGAAACACCATATATTTT.

V gene TRBV29-1 combines with J gene TRBJ2-5, with 7 bases matching TRBD1. TRBJ2-7 matches the DNA end more closely, so the J call is doubtful. The CDR3 sequence is 15 residues long. From germline, CDR1 is SQVTM and CDR2 ANQGSEA. The CDR3 here is CSVAEGAGGRYEQYF. CDR3 DNA sequence: TGCAGCGTCGCTGAGGGTGCAGGGGGTCGCTACGAGCAGTACTTC.

The rearrangement uses TRBV11-2 and TRBJ1-1; unclear D gene. The CDR3 spans 14 residues. V lost 5 bases to trimming and J lost 1 base, with 11 bases between them. CDR1 is SGHAT, CDR2 FQNNGV, per germline. CDR3 in DNA: TGTGCCAGCAGCGCGGGGTTTGGGAACACTGAAGCTTTCTTT. Its protein product is CASSAGFGNTEAFF.

The chain has TRBV9 and TRBJ1-2; 9 nucleotides match TRBD1. There are 16 residues in the CDR3. Germline V gene sequence: CDR1 SGDLS, CDR2 YYNGEE. J lost 4 bases, V lost 3 bases, and 10 bases had no gene match. CDR3 protein: CASSGIGTGTSYGYTF. For the CDR3, the DNA is TGTGCCAGCAGCGGCATCGGGACAGGGACTTCCTATGGCTACACCTTC.

This clone was seen only once. The chain carries TRBV7-9 and TRBJ2-3, with a possible D match to TRBD1 (5 bases). Trimming removed 4 bases from V and 7 bases from J, with 15 bases in between. The CDR3 has 14 amino acids. CDR1 and CDR2 from the germline V gene are SEHNR and FQNEAQ (reference sequence). The DNA for the CDR3 is TGTGCCAGCAGCTACCTGACCGGACACTATACGCAGTATTTT. Translation: CASSYLTGHYTQYF.

The V call is TRBV5-1, the J call TRBJ2-2; no clear D gene. Germline V gives CDR1 SGHRS, CDR2 YFSETQ. CDR3 length: 14 residues. With 4 bases removed from V and 4 bases from J, the gap between germline ends came to 11 bases. The CDR3, as DNA: TGCGCCAGCAGCCGGACCGAGCGCACCGGGGAGCTGTTTTTT. Protein: CASSRTERTGELFF. Full variable domain (remainder filled in from reference TRBV5-1 and TRBJ2-2): KAGVTQTPRYLIKTRGQQVTLSCSPISGHRSVSWYQQTPGQGLQFLFEYFSETQRNKGNFPGRFSGRQFSNSRSEMNVSTLELGDSALYLCASSRTERTGELFFGEGSRLTVL.

The chain employs TRBV7-9 and TRBJ2-2, with TRBD2 matching over 7 bases. Germline V gene data show CDR1 as SEHNR and CDR2 as FQNEAQ (reference sequence). The trim removed 5 bases at V and 4 bases at J, leaving 4 bases unmatched. The CDR3 sequence is 14 residues long. The CDR3 region has the DNA TGTGCCAGCAGCCCACTAGCGACCACCGGGGAGCTGTTTTTT. Protein product: CASSPLATTGELFF.

J is TRBJ2-2 and V is TRBV19; D unresolved. The CDR3 is 12 amino acids. Germline assignment: CDR1 LNHDA and CDR2 SQIVND (reference sequence). V dropped 3 bases and J dropped 3 bases, with 2 bases sitting between them. The CDR3 protein is CASSMDTGELFF. CDR3 coding DNA: TGTGCCAGTAGTATGGACACCGGGGAGCTGTTTTTT.

The genes are TRBV11-2 and TRBJ2-7; 8 positions match TRBD2. The V and J ends lost 4 bases and 3 bases, in that order; junction bases with no gene match: 11. Germline V gives CDR1 SGHAT, CDR2 FQNNGV. The length of the CDR3 is 16 residues. CDR3 loop: CASSSLFEREGYEQYF. In nucleotides, the CDR3 is TGTGCCAGCAGCTCCCTCTTTGAACGGGAGGGCTACGAGCAGTACTTC.

Worth noting for this clone: This sample includes further DNA sequences coding for the same CDR3. The chain has TRBV19 and TRBJ2-7; 7 nucleotides line up with TRBD2. CDR3 length: 14 residues. J lost 1 base, V lost 3 bases, and 3 bases had no gene match. Germline-derived CDR1 and CDR2 are LNHDA and SQIVND (reference sequence). CDR3 sequence reads: CASSIAGVSYEQYF. The CDR3 DNA reads as TGTGCCAGTAGTATCGCGGGGGTTTCCTACGAGCAGTACTTC.

This clone is a singleton in its sample. This rearrangement joins TRBV30 to TRBJ2-7, with no clear D. The V gene's germline CDR1 is GTSNPN and CDR2 SVGIG (reference sequence). This CDR3 contains 12 residues. V was trimmed by 0 bases and J by 3 bases, leaving 6 bases between them. This CDR3 reads CAWSVLLYEQYF. CDR3 DNA: TGTGCCTGGAGTGTATTACTCTACGAGCAGTACTTC.

This chain links TRBV5-6 with TRBJ2-3; 11 bases line up with TRBD2. The CDR3 spans 16 residues. Germline values: CDR1 SGHDT, CDR2 YYEEEE. With V trimmed by 0 bases and J by 6 bases, 6 bases remained unmatched. Here the CDR3 reads CASSLGILAGEDTQYF. The CDR3, as DNA: TGTGCCAGCAGCTTGGGCATACTAGCGGGAGAGGATACGCAGTATTTT. The full variable domain, in which reference TRBV5-6 and TRBJ2-3 provide the parts outside the CDR3, is DAGVTQSPTHLIKTRGQQVTLRCSPKSGHDTVSWYQQALGQGPQFIFQYYEEEERQRGNFPDRFSGHQFPNYSSELNVNALLLGDSALYLCASSLGILAGEDTQYFGPGTRLTVL.

This clone was seen a few times. The genes are TRBV28 and TRBJ2-1; D might be TRBD1 or TRBD2, each matching 5 bases. CDR1 is MDHEN and CDR2 is SYDVKM in the germline V gene. The CDR3 length is 16 residues. V gave up 0 bases and J gave up 2 bases, with 11 bases separating them. CDR3 region: CASSLWGQGPYNEQFF. CDR3 bases: TGTGCCAGCAGTTTATGGGGGCAGGGACCCTACAATGAGCAGTTCTTC. The entire variable domain, with the rest obtained from reference TRBV28 and TRBJ2-1, is as follows: DVKVTQSSRYLVKRTGEKVFLECVQDMDHENMFWYRQDPGLGLRLIYFSYDVKMKEKGDIPEGYSVSREKKERFSLILESASTNQTSMYLCASSLWGQGPYNEQFFGPGTRLTVL.

This sequence joins TRBV7-9 and TRBJ2-2; D gene ambiguous. There are 13 residues in the CDR3. The germline CDR1 and CDR2 sequences are SEHNR and FQNEAQ (reference sequence). The germline V and J ends were trimmed by 1 base and 6 bases, with 6 bases remaining between them. CDR3 in amino acids: CASSLGAAGELFF. The CDR3 region has the DNA TGTGCCAGCAGCTTAGGCGCAGCCGGGGAGCTGTTTTTT.

The chain employs TRBV5-5 and TRBJ1-3; the D gene is possibly TRBD1 (5 bases). Trimming shortened V by 1 base and J by 3 bases, and 14 bases separated the two germline ends. The CDR3 extends over 16 amino acids. Per germline, CDR1 SGHKS and CDR2 YYEKEE (reference sequence). The CDR3 loop is CASSLYGGAGGNTIYF. For the CDR3, the DNA is TGTGCCAGCAGCTTGTATGGAGGGGCAGGTGGAAACACCATATATTTT. Looking up the rest from reference TRBV5-5 and TRBJ1-3 gives the full variable domain: DAGVTQSPTHLIKTRGQQVTLRCSPISGHKSVSWYQQVLGQGPQFIFQYYEKEERGRGNFPDRFSARQFPNYSSELNVNALLLGDSALYLCASSLYGGAGGNTIYFGEGSWLTVV.

The gene calls are TRBV4-1 and TRBJ1-2; D is uncertain. Germline lookup yields CDR1 MGHRA and CDR2 YSYEKL. V was cut by 3 bases and J by 1 base, with 15 bases left in between. The length of the CDR3 is 16 residues. CDR3: CASSHLAGSFNYGYTF. The CDR3 DNA reads as TGCGCCAGCAGCCATCTCGCGGGCAGCTTTAACTATGGCTACACCTTC.

This clone was detected only once. This chain links TRBV7-9 with TRBJ2-1, with 10 bases matching TRBD2. This CDR3 comprises 17 residues. Per germline, CDR1 SEHNR and CDR2 FQNEAQ (reference sequence). The junction had 12 bases not matched to a gene; V was cut back by 1 base and J by 9 bases. The CDR3 DNA reads as TGTGCCAGCAGCTTAGTTCCGCTAGCGGGAGTATCGGTTGAGCAGTTCTTC. It specifies CASSLVPLAGVSVEQFF. Full variable domain (remainder filled in from reference TRBV7-9 and TRBJ2-1): DTGVSQNPRHKITKRGQNVTFRCDPISEHNRLYWYRQTLGQGPEFLTYFQNEAQLEKSRLLSDRFSAERPKGSFSTLEIQRTEQGDSAMYLCASSLVPLAGVSVEQFFGPGTRLTVL.

The chain combines TRBV19 with TRBJ1-5, with a weak D call TRBD1 (6 bases). Germline V gene sequence: CDR1 LNHDA, CDR2 SQIVND (reference sequence). This CDR3 contains 15 residues. V dropped 3 bases and J dropped 2 bases, with 11 bases sitting between them. The CDR3 spells CASSMVRGGNQPQHF. The CDR3 nucleotides read TGTGCCAGTAGTATGGTCAGGGGAGGCAATCAGCCCCAGCATTTT. Supplemented by reference TRBV19 and TRBJ1-5, the full variable domain reads DGGITQSPKYLFRKEGQNVTLSCEQNLNHDAMYWYRQDPGQGLRLIYYSQIVNDFQKGDIAEGYSVSREKKESFPLTVTSAQKNPTAFYLCASSMVRGGNQPQHFGDGTRLSIL.

This sequence joins TRBV5-8 and TRBJ1-2, with D possibly being TRBD1 (5 bases). Germline values: CDR1 SGHTS, CDR2 YDEGEE. Trimming took 3 bases from V and 7 from J, leaving 25 bases between them. The CDR3 contains 17 residues. CDR3 bases: TGTGCCAGCAGCTCATTGTCCGGGACCGTACGAAGAGGTGGCTACACCTTC. Encoded protein: CASSSLSGTVRRGGYTF.

The chain carries TRBV19 and TRBJ1-1, with D perhaps matching TRBD1 (6 bases). CDR1 is LNHDA and CDR2 is SQIVND in the germline V gene (reference sequence). CDR3 length: 16 residues. V dropped 0 bases and J dropped 0 bases, with 11 bases sitting between them. CDR3 DNA: TGTGCCAGTAGTATAGAGGCGGACAGCCTGAACACTGAAGCTTTCTTT. It is translated as CASSIEADSLNTEAFF.

The chain has TRBV9 and TRBJ1-1; perhaps TRBD1 as D (5 bases). The germline CDR1 and CDR2 sequences are SGDLS and YYNGEE. Trimming removed 0 bases from V and 10 bases from J, with 10 bases in between. This CDR3 contains 12 residues. For the CDR3, the DNA is TGTGCCAGCAGCGTAGATGGGACGGTAGCTTTCTTT. Protein product: CASSVDGTVAFF.

This chain uses TRBV29-1 with TRBJ2-5; TRBD2 matches 15 bases. This CDR3 has 16 amino acids. V was pared by 7 bases and J by 3 bases, with 9 bases of the junction left unmatched. Germline-derived CDR1 and CDR2 are SQVTM and ANQGSEA. CDR3 DNA: TGCAGCGCTTGGACTAGCGGGAGGGTTGGGGAAGAGACCCAGTACTTC. Translated: CSAWTSGRVGEETQYF.

The rearrangement links TRBV9 to TRBJ1-3, with 7 bases lining up with TRBD1. After removal of 3 bases from V and 4 bases from J, the junction contained 13 bases not matched to a gene. Germline V gives CDR1 SGDLS, CDR2 YYNGEE. The CDR3 runs to 17 residues. DNA for the CDR3: TGTGCCAGCAGCGAGAGGGCGGCGGGGACAGCAGGAAACACCATATATTTT. Translation: CASSERAAGTAGNTIYF.

The V and J genes are TRBV19 and TRBJ1-2, with D unclear. V was cut by 5 bases and J by 0 bases, with 7 bases left in between. Germline values: CDR1 LNHDA, CDR2 SQIVND (reference sequence). The CDR3 extends over 13 amino acids. The CDR3 here is CASSLPANYGYTF. The CDR3 nucleotides are TGTGCCAGTAGTTTGCCAGCTAACTATGGCTACACCTTC. The full variable domain, rest sourced from reference TRBV19 and TRBJ1-2, is DGGITQSPKYLFRKEGQNVTLSCEQNLNHDAMYWYRQDPGQGLRLIYYSQIVNDFQKGDIAEGYSVSREKKESFPLTVTSAQKNPTAFYLCASSLPANYGYTFGSGTRLTVV.

The genes are TRBV7-9 and TRBJ2-7; 7 bases are a match to TRBD1. Germline V gives CDR1 SEHNR, CDR2 FQNEAQ (reference sequence). Trimming took 5 bases from V and 0 from J; bases not matched to a gene: 10. The CDR3 is 16 residues long. CDR3 in amino acids: CASSHARQGTSYEQYF. CDR3 coding DNA: TGTGCCAGCAGCCACGCCCGACAGGGAACCTCCTACGAGCAGTACTTC. The entire variable domain, with the rest obtained from reference TRBV7-9 and TRBJ2-7, is as follows: DTGVSQNPRHKITKRGQNVTFRCDPISEHNRLYWYRQTLGQGPEFLTYFQNEAQLEKSRLLSDRFSAERPKGSFSTLEIQRTEQGDSAMYLCASSHARQGTSYEQYFGPGTRLTVT.

To note about this clone: The junction shows a germline mismatch at one end, possibly a read error. This chain connects TRBV9 to TRBJ2-5; TRBD2 is a possible D gene (6 bases). Germline assignment: CDR1 SGDLS and CDR2 YYNGEE. The CDR3 is 14 residues long. The CDR3 loop is CASSDGTPQVTQYF. Written as DNA, the CDR3 is TGTGCCAGCAGCGACGGGACTCCACAAGTGACCCAGTACTTC.

CDR3 sequence: CASTSAGVNEQFF. In DNA form, the CDR3 reads TGTGCCAGCACCTCCGCAGGGGTCAATGAGCAGTTCTTC. This rearrangement joins TRBV13 to TRBJ2-1; possible D gene TRBD1, 6 bases. V lost 7 bases, J lost 6 bases, and 13 bases lay in between. The CDR3 has 13 amino acids. In germline, CDR1 is PRHDT, CDR2 FYEKMQ (reference sequence).

This clone has just one count. The chain recombines TRBV6-5 with TRBJ2-5; D unresolved. Trimming left V 2 bases short and J 1 base short, with 8 bases between. CDR3 length: 14 residues. CDR1 is MNHEY, CDR2 SVGAGI, per germline. The DNA for the CDR3 is TGTGCCAGCAGTTACCTCGGGCCCCAAGAGACCCAGTACTTC. Protein product: CASSYLGPQETQYF.

J is TRBJ2-7 and V is TRBV5-5; D gene unclear. V was pared by 1 base and J by 1 base, with 6 bases between. This CDR3 comprises 13 residues. CDR1 is SGHKS, CDR2 YYEKEE, per germline (reference sequence). This CDR3 reads CASSLLDSYEQYF. As DNA, the CDR3 is TGTGCCAGCAGCTTGCTGGATTCCTACGAGCAGTACTTC.

This rearrangement joins TRBV28 to TRBJ2-7; 10 bases fit TRBD2. Trimming at V came to 6 bases and at J to 2 bases, leaving 7 bases not matched to a gene. The CDR3 runs to 15 residues. Germline V gene lookup returns CDR1 MDHEN and CDR2 SYDVKM. The CDR3 region is CASRIAGGGAYEQYF. CDR3 nucleotide sequence: TGTGCCAGCAGAATAGCGGGAGGCGGGGCCTACGAGCAGTACTTC. The full variable domain, in which reference TRBV28 and TRBJ2-7 provide the parts outside the CDR3, is DVKVTQSSRYLVKRTGEKVFLECVQDMDHENMFWYRQDPGLGLRLIYFSYDVKMKEKGDIPEGYSVSREKKERFSLILESASTNQTSMYLCASRIAGGGAYEQYFGPGTRLTVT.